This TCR beta chain was observed in a study of blood T cell repertoires in COVID-19 (dated by TCRdb to the early 2020s). Notes on the research overall: The collaborator samples originated in the United States, Italy and Spain and spanned the acute and convalescent phases of COVID-19. The prospective study material was composed of cDNA or gDNA derived from T cells, B-cell-depleted T cells, or PBMCs. Subjects who had been exposed to COVID-19, were actively infected with it, or had recovered from it provided the deeply sampled blood TCRbeta repertoires that made up the dataset. The repertoires were released in a freely available public database intended as a resource for research on the immune response to SARS-CoV-2. Samples were obtained from the ongoing ImmuneRACE study (first 160 participants) and from some 1,300 subjects provided by 6 global collaborators. A de-identified subject ID, COVID-19 status, age in years and sex were almost always included in the sample metadata. Where available, HLA class I and class II types were taken from metadata supplied by the sample provider and were not determined by assay-based typing. The paper as a whole reports these results and caveats: How much clinical and demographic metadata was included differed by source and by participant, and the metadata was provided uncurated.

As to this clone: This receptor's antigen is unknown. Base qualities are not provided; no much larger clone lies one nucleotide away.

Collaborating institutions collected whole blood in K2EDTA tubes following their own protocols. For TCRbeta analysis, collaborators shipped samples as frozen whole blood, isolated PBMCs, or DNA extracted from either of those sample types. TCRbeta CDR3 regions were amplified from genomic DNA using the immunoSEQ Assay, a bias-controlled multiplex PCR. Concerning the study's data processing: Nucleated cell counts per sample were estimated from amplification of reference gene primers within the assay. To quantify the absolute abundance of each unique TCRbeta CDR3 rearrangement, sequence reads were collapsed and filtered. For each sample, productive Simpson clonality was calculated as the square root of Simpson's diversity index across productive rearrangements. The source is immuneACCESS, and TCRdb retained only in-frame sequences with V and J called. Part of the clones is not carried over; for the studies checked, unresolved V genes explain less than half of this, and the remainder is unexplained. V, J and clone size were drawn from that table, and D and trimming were deduced from the DNA. This sample is represented by under 200,000 clones; roughly 84% of them were singletons. The ten biggest clones cover about a tenth of the sample.

Its CDR3 holds 13 amino acids, cysteine through phenylalanine. The DNA shown is the 39-base CDR3, in frame from base 1. The germline V gene supplies CDR1 SGHRS and CDR2 YFSETQ. V loses 6 bases, J loses 8 bases, and the germline ends lie 17 bases apart. The sequence derives from a man between 70 and 80 years old with active or convalescent COVID-19. The sequence is built from TRBV5-1 and TRBJ1-1, and TRBD1 may be the D gene, going by 5 matching bases. The sequenced sample was peripheral blood. CDR3 sequence: CASTDGQLSEAFF. The DNA reads as follows: TGCGCCAGCACAGATGGACAACTCTCCGAAGCTTTCTTT.